This TCR beta chain was sequenced for a study of CD8+CD57+ T cells in acquired aplastic anemia. This clonotype was counted at least ten times. CDR3 and TCR beta VDJ profiling relied on genomic DNA as the template. MiXCR, applied by TCRdb to the reads, yields one record per CDR3 protein. The table includes around 140,000 distinct CDR3 sequences, roughly 40% detected once. Deletions cut 0 bases from V and 6 bases from J, with 13 bases between. The CDR3 consists of 15 residues. CDR1 is SGHTA and CDR2 is FQGNSA in the germline V gene. Sequenced material: sorted CD4+, CD8+, or CD8+CD57+ T cells (not recorded which) from PBMCs. The sequence derives from a human donor in good health, serving as a control. This rearrangement joins TRBV7-2 to TRBJ2-3; the D is unclear. The DNA for the CDR3 is TGTGCCAGCAGCTTAGCCCCTTTAAGTTCCGATACGCAGTATTTT. It translates to CASSLAPLSSDTQYF.